The 9 T cell receptor beta chains reported below all come from one sample, sequenced in a study of long-term antiretroviral therapy in people with HIV. Survey-level resolution applied to immunoSEQ assay v3.0. Sequencing used immunoSEQ multiplex PCR; TCRdb keeps in-frame clones, though not all of them. The sample lists 10,000 or so clones, around 77% occurring once. Specimen: unsorted PBMCs, collected 0.4 years before starting antiretroviral therapy. These receptor sequences come from a man aged 25-45 years with HIV.

The chain is built from TRBV28 and TRBJ1-1, with 9 positions matching TRBD1. V was clipped by 3 bases and J by 3 bases; unmatched bases: 2. This CDR3 is built from 14 residues. CDR1 MDHEN and CDR2 SYDVKM come from the germline V gene. CDR3 DNA sequence: TGTGCCAGCAGTTTCGGGACAGGGTACACTGAAGCTTTCTTT. Translating it yields CASSFGTGYTEAFF.

Only one count was recorded for this clone. The J gene is TRBJ2-7, the V gene TRBV5-8, with 11 bases that match TRBD2. The CDR3 runs 15 residues. Germline loops: CDR1 SGHTS, CDR2 YDEGEE. The V segment lost 4 bases and the J segment 2 bases; nucleotides outside the gene matches: 5. In DNA, the CDR3 is TGTGCCAGCAGCCGGGTACTAGCGGGGGCCTACGAGCAGTACTTC. Translating gives CASSRVLAGAYEQYF.

The chain links TRBV2 to TRBJ1-6, with D maybe TRBD1 (5 bases). Per germline, CDR1 SNHLY and CDR2 FYNNEI. V lost 5 bases to trimming and J lost 6 bases, with 20 bases between them. The CDR3 extends over 17 amino acids. The CDR3 sequence: CASSSDLPPDSNSPLHF. The CDR3 coding sequence is TGTGCCAGCAGTAGTGATCTCCCCCCTGACAGTAATTCACCCCTCCACTTT.

The chain recombines TRBV11-2 with TRBJ2-7; D unclear. This CDR3 comprises 11 residues. CDR1 SGHAT and CDR2 FQNNGV come from the germline V gene. V was clipped by 4 bases and J by 0 bases, with 1 base between them. DNA for the CDR3: TGTGCCAGCAGCTCCTCCTACGAGCAGTACTTC. Its translation: CASSSSYEQYF.

The CDR3 sequence: CASSQDPLAGDGVYNEQFF. DNA of the CDR3: TGTGCCAGCAGCCAAGATCCCCTAGCGGGAGATGGGGTTTACAATGAGCAGTTCTTC. The chain links TRBV14 to TRBJ2-1, with 10 bases matching TRBD2. CDR1 SGHDN and CDR2 FVKESK come from the germline V gene. The J segment lost 4 bases and the V segment lost 0 bases, leaving 12 bases of the junction unmatched. The length of the CDR3 is 19 residues.

This clone was observed a single time. This rearrangement joins TRBV15 to TRBJ1-4; no clear D gene. Trimming pared 0 bases from V and 10 bases from J, leaving 18 bases between. The CDR3 is 16 residues long. CDR1 is LNHNV, CDR2 YYDKDF, per germline (reference sequence). Here the CDR3 reads CATSRDGIGQTGKLFF. The CDR3 DNA sequence: TGTGCCACCAGCAGAGATGGGATAGGGCAGACGGGAAAACTGTTTTTT.

This chain joins TRBV15 and TRBJ1-2; D gene ambiguous. Germline CDR1 is LNHNV and CDR2 is YYDKDF (reference sequence). The CDR3 contains 15 residues. The V end was cut by 0 bases, the J end by 4 bases, with 12 bases between. The CDR3 sequence is CATSRDLGGPYGYTF. CDR3 sequence (DNA): TGTGCCACCAGCAGAGATCTGGGAGGGCCCTATGGCTACACCTTC.

The chain uses TRBV29-1 and TRBJ1-3; D remains unclear. The CDR3 sequence is 14 residues long. The V end lost 4 bases, the J end lost 0 bases, and 10 bases lay between the germline ends. Germline values: CDR1 SQVTM, CDR2 ANQGSEA. CDR3 sequence: CSVVGPYSGNTIYF. CDR3 sequence (DNA): TGCAGCGTTGTTGGACCCTACTCTGGAAACACCATATATTTT.

J is TRBJ1-1 and V is TRBV13; 7 bases fit TRBD1. The germline V gene has CDR1 PRHDT and CDR2 FYEKMQ (reference sequence). Trimming at V came to 2 bases and at J to 6 bases, leaving 3 bases not matched to a gene. There are 13 residues in the CDR3. As DNA, the CDR3 is TGTGCCAGCAGCTTAAGAGGGGGCCCTGAAGCTTTCTTT. This translates into CASSLRGGPEAFF.